This is a list of T cell receptor beta chains from one sample in a study of beta chain features in type 1 diabetes. Some clones are missing from TCRdb's copy, which holds only in-frame ones; the method was immunoSEQ multiplex PCR. The data hold hundreds of thousands of clones, with more than 12% observed a single time. What was sequenced was naive CD4+ T cells from blood. The receptors shown here come from a man aged 18 to 30 with type 1 diabetes. CDR3s include the opening cysteine and the closing phenylalanine or tryptophan. The D gene is left open where the match is weak. Some rows mark clone size as missing; the rest say once, few, many or name a class of expanded clone.

size	D	V	J	DNA	CDR3
few	TRBD1	TRBV30	TRBJ1-5	TGTGCCTGGAGTGCACGCGGAGGGGGCGAGAGCAATCAGCCCCAGCATTTT	CAWSARGGGESNQPQHF
NA	NA	TRBV7-3	TRBJ2-7	TGTGCCAGCAGCTTAACGGCAGTCCCCCACGAGCAGTACTTC	CASSLTAVPHEQYF
NA	NA	TRBV5-1	TRBJ2-1	TGCGCCAGCAGCTCCCACAGAGATCCTAATGAGCAGTTCTTC	CASSSHRDPNEQFF
few	NA	TRBV7-2	TRBJ2-3	TGTGCCAGCAGCTCGCAGGGTTGGTTCACAGATACGCAGTATTTT	CASSSQGWFTDTQYF
few	TRBD1	TRBV7-8	TRBJ2-1	TGTGCCAGCAGCTTAGATGTATCCGGGACAGGGGTCTACAATGAGCAGTTCTTC	CASSLDVSGTGVYNEQFF
few	NA	TRBV5-4	TRBJ2-1	TGTGCCAGCACCTCCCGTACTGGATATCATGAGCAGTTCTTC	CASTSRTGYHEQFF
NA	TRBD2	TRBV7-2	TRBJ2-7	TGTGCCAGCAGCCCCCAGCGGACTAGCGGGAGTGTTACCCCCTACGAGCAGTACTTC	CASSPQRTSGSVTPYEQYF
few	TRBD1	TRBV29-1	TRBJ1-5	TGCAGCGTTGAAGGACAGGGAGGGCAGCCCCAGCATTTT	CSVEGQGGQPQHF
NA	TRBD1	TRBV11-2	TRBJ2-1	TGTGCCAGCAGCCCCGGGACAGTAATTTACAATGAGCAGTTCTTC	CASSPGTVIYNEQFF
NA	NA	TRBV2	TRBJ2-7	TGTGCCAGCAATGATGGCTCCCCCCTTTACGAGCAGTACTTC	CASNDGSPLYEQYF
few	NA	TRBV30	TRBJ1-6	TGTGCCTGGAGTGTGGGGAGGCAGGCTGGTTCACCCCTCCACTTT	CAWSVGRQAGSPLHF
NA	NA	TRBV29-1	TRBJ2-7	TGCAGCGTTGCCTCTACAACCGTTTCCTACGAGCAGTACTTC	CSVASTTVSYEQYF
NA	TRBD1	TRBV19	TRBJ1-2	TGTGCCAGTACCAGGGGGGACACTACCACCCCCTATGGCTACACCTTC	CASTRGDTTTPYGYTF
NA	NA	TRBV29-1	TRBJ2-6	TGCAGCGTTGAAGATCGCGCAGATCCTAGCTCTGGGGCCAACGTCCTGACTTTC	CSVEDRADPSSGANVLTF
few	NA	TRBV30	TRBJ2-5	TGTGCCTGGACAGGGTATACCCAAGAGACCCAGTACTTC	CAWTGYTQETQYF
few	TRBD2	TRBV30	TRBJ2-5	TGTGCCTGGAGTACCACTAGCGGGAGGGCCTCCGGTGAGACCCAGTACTTC	CAWSTTSGRASGETQYF
NA	TRBD2	TRBV30	TRBJ2-3	TGTGCCTGGAGTGGTGGCGGGAGGCTGAATACGCAGTATTTT	CAWSGGGRLNTQYF
NA	NA	TRBV30	TRBJ2-7	TGTGCCTGGAGTAGGGGCAATTCCTACGAGCAGTACTTC	CAWSRGNSYEQYF
few	TRBD1	TRBV5-6	TRBJ1-5	TGTGCCAGCAGCTTGTCAGGGGGCAGTGGCAATCAGCCCCAGCATTTT	CASSLSGGSGNQPQHF
few	TRBD1	TRBV7-2	TRBJ1-4	TGTGCCAGCAGCCCCCAGGGGGCGATAACTGAAAAACTGTTTTTT	CASSPQGAITEKLFF
few	TRBD2	TRBV7-9	TRBJ2-1	TGTGCCAGCAGTTCTCTCGCGGGGGCCTACAATGAGCAGTTCTTC	CASSSLAGAYNEQFF
NA	NA	TRBV2	TRBJ2-1	TGTGCCAGCAGTGTCCTGTCGAATGAGCAGTTCTTC	CASSVLSNEQFF
NA	TRBD2	TRBV6-6	TRBJ2-2	TGTGCCAGCAGTTCGGGACTAGCGGTTAACACCGGGGAGCTGTTTTTT	CASSSGLAVNTGELFF
NA	NA	TRBV6-1	TRBJ1-5	TGTGCCAGCAGTGAATGGGATTGGAGGGAGGTCAGCAATCAGCCCCAGCATTTT	CASSEWDWREVSNQPQHF
few	NA	TRBV4-2	TRBJ2-1	TGTGCCAGCAGCTTGGCTCAGAGCAATGAGCAGTTCTTC	CASSLAQSNEQFF
NA	NA	TRBV15	TRBJ2-5	TGTGCCACCAGCAGAGTTCGGGGTTTGGAGACCCAGTACTTC	CATSRVRGLETQYF
few	NA	TRBV6-5	TRBJ2-7	TGTGCCAGCAGTTACTCGATGGGCAGTAGCTCCTACGAGCAGTACTTC	CASSYSMGSSSYEQYF
NA	NA	TRBV25-1	TRBJ2-7	TGTGCCAGCAGCCCTGGGTGGGGACGGAGCTCCTACGAGCAGTACTTC	CASSPGWGRSSYEQYF
few	NA	TRBV7-2	TRBJ2-1	TGTGCCAGCAGCTTAGTATGGGGGAAGGAGAATGAGCAGTTCTTC	CASSLVWGKENEQFF
few	NA	TRBV29-1	TRBJ2-5	TGCAGCATCTTCGGACTGCTCCAAGAGACCCAGTACTTC	CSIFGLLQETQYF
few	TRBD1	TRBV7-3	TRBJ2-1	TGTGCCAGCAGCTTTGATTCCGGGACAGGGGTCAATGAGCAGTTCTTC	CASSFDSGTGVNEQFF
NA	NA	TRBV5-6	TRBJ1-3	TGTGCCAGCAGCTTGACGGCCGCTGGAAACACCATATATTTT	CASSLTAAGNTIYF
NA	TRBD1	TRBV5-1	TRBJ1-2	TGCGCCAGCAGCCCCAGCGTGACAGGGTCCAACTATGGCTACACCTTC	CASSPSVTGSNYGYTF
few	NA	TRBV28	TRBJ2-1	TGTGCCAGCAGGTTAACCTACAATGAGCAGTTCTTC	CASRLTYNEQFF
few	NA	TRBV11-2	TRBJ2-7	TGTGCCAGCAGCTTAGATCTTGGGGGGATCTACGAGCAGTACTTC	CASSLDLGGIYEQYF
NA	TRBD2	TRBV14	TRBJ2-1	TGTGCCAGCAGCCTTGAGCGGGGAGGACCCTACAATGAGCAGTTCTTC	CASSLERGGPYNEQFF
NA	NA	TRBV6-1	TRBJ1-5	TGTGCCAGCAGGGGGGGCTGGGGTCATCAGCCCCAGCATTTT	CASRGGWGHQPQHF
NA	NA	TRBV4-1	TRBJ1-1	TGCGCCAGCAGCCAAGTTGGTCGGAACACTGAAGCTTTCTTT	CASSQVGRNTEAFF
few	NA	TRBV11-2	TRBJ2-5	TGTGCCAGCAGCTTAAACACCCGTCAAGAGACCCAGTACTTC	CASSLNTRQETQYF
few	NA	TRBV9	TRBJ2-7	TGTGCCAGCAGCGTGGGGGACGGAGTGATCTACGAGCAGTACTTC	CASSVGDGVIYEQYF
few	NA	TRBV11-2	TRBJ2-1	TGTGCCAGCAGCTCACAGGGATATGAGCAGTTCTTC	CASSSQGYEQFF
NA	NA	TRBV4-1	TRBJ1-5	TGCGCCAGCAGCCCAGGACGACAAAATCTACTAAACAATCAGCCCCAGCATTTT	CASSPGRQNLLNNQPQHF
NA	NA	TRBV7-2	TRBJ1-6	TGTGCCAGCAGGTCAGGATCCCAGGGTTCACCCCTCCACTTT	CASRSGSQGSPLHF
few	NA	TRBV29-1	TRBJ2-7	TGCAGCGTTGTTAGGGCAAAGGGGGGCTACGAGCAGTACTTC	CSVVRAKGGYEQYF
once	TRBD2	TRBV29-1	TRBJ2-7	TGCAGCGTTCTAGCGGGAGGGGGGCTCGACGAGCAGTACTTC	CSVLAGGGLDEQYF
few	TRBD1	TRBV5-1	TRBJ2-2	TGCGCCAGCAGCTTGGGGACAGGGGACGCCGGGGAGCTGTTTTTT	CASSLGTGDAGELFF
few	TRBD1	TRBV29-1	TRBJ1-2	TGCAGCGCGACACAGGGGACGGGCTACACCTTC	CSATQGTGYTF
few	NA	TRBV7-8	TRBJ1-1	TGTGCCAGCACTAAAGGACAAATTAACACTGAAGCTTTCTTT	CASTKGQINTEAFF